The source of this T cell receptor beta chain is a study of T cells in Graves' hyperthyroidism and ophthalmopathy. Amplification yielded TCR beta CDR3 regions, with RNA transcripts as the source. The HTBI primer set served for first-round RT-PCR of the TCR CDR3. TCRdb recomputed calls from the multiplex PCR reads with MiXCR, one row per CDR3 protein. The profile covers 500,000 to 650,000 distinct CDR3 sequences, with more than 15% appearing a single time and 17% taken by the ten largest. Germline loops: CDR1 SQVTM, CDR2 ANQGSEA. The CDR3 is 10 amino acids. Trimming removed 2 bases from V and 7 bases from J, with 6 bases in between. Concerning this clonotype itself: As yet, its antigen is unknown.

Findings of the study overall: Expanded thyroid clonotypes (above 0.001) were mostly also found in blood. By a 13 V-J model, ophthalmopathy was set apart from stable hyperthyroidism.

The PBMCs were taken from over 9.5 ml of fresh peripheral blood. V gene TRBV29-1 combines with J gene TRBJ2-7, with unresolved D. The receptor was derived from a woman aged 18-29 years with Graves' ophthalmopathy. The sequencing input was blood. CDR3 sequence: CSVELGEQYF. CDR3 nucleotides: TGCAGCGTTGAACTGGGGGAGCAGTACTTC.